These 32 T cell receptor beta chains were sequenced from one sample in a study of T cell repertoires in cytomegalovirus infection. Their specific antigens are unknown. A single record per CDR3 protein comes from TCRdb applying MiXCR to the reads. The data hold about 470,000 distinct CDR3 sequences, with about two fifths observed a single time. Here the sequenced sample was cultured PBMCs, taken from culture after CMV antigen stimulation. All receptors derive from a human donor in good health (CMV status not recorded). Some clones in this sample may be carry-over from other donors' samples.

The V gene is TRBV6-2 or TRBV6-3, the J gene TRBJ2-1, with a weak D call TRBD1 (6 bases). There are 15 residues in the CDR3. CDR1 and CDR2 (germline): MNHEY, SVGEGT. The V gene lost 6 bases and the J gene lost 0 bases, with 12 bases spanning the gap. The CDR3 nucleotides read TGTGCCAGCAGGAAAACAGGGAGCTCCTACAATGAGCAGTTCTTC. It translates to CASRKTGSSYNEQFF.

This clonotype was picked up one time. The chain has TRBV10-3 and TRBJ2-5; no firm D call. The CDR3 is 14 residues long. Deletions cut 0 bases from V and 3 bases from J, with 8 bases between. Germline V lookup: CDR1 ENHRY, CDR2 SYGVKD. CDR3 protein: CAISESIGKETQYF. The CDR3 DNA reads as TGTGCCATCAGTGAGTCGATCGGAAAAGAGACCCAGTACTTC.

In its sample, this clonotype was seen a few times. The genes are TRBV19 and TRBJ2-7; D is unresolved. Germline-derived CDR1 and CDR2 are LNHDA and SQIVND (reference sequence). The V gene lost 9 bases and the J gene lost 6 bases, with 15 bases spanning the gap. The CDR3 covers 12 residues. CDR3 DNA: TGTGCCAGCGAGAGTTACCGCGGCGAGCAGTACTTC. It yields the protein CASESYRGEQYF.

This sequence joins TRBV2 and TRBJ2-3, with TRBD2 as a possible D gene (6 bases). Trimming removed 7 bases at V and 0 bases at J, with 14 bases between. CDR1 SNHLY and CDR2 FYNNEI come from the germline V gene. The CDR3 covers 15 residues. CDR3 in DNA: TGTGCCAGCACTCGGGACTTGACTAGCACAGATACGCAGTATTTT. This codes for CASTRDLTSTDTQYF.

This clonotype was counted between two and nine times. The chain employs TRBV12-3 or TRBV12-4 and TRBJ2-2, with D uncertain. The V gene lost 6 bases and the J gene lost 0 bases, with 11 bases spanning the gap. CDR3 length: 15 amino acids. CDR3 region: CASSKSTPNTGELFF. The CDR3 coding sequence is TGTGCCAGCAGCAAATCCACGCCGAACACCGGGGAGCTGTTTTTT.

The chain combines TRBV7-6 with TRBJ1-5; D gene ambiguous. The CDR3 sequence is 15 residues long. Trimming left V 5 bases short and J 5 bases short, with 16 bases between. CDR1 SGHVS and CDR2 FNYEAQ come from the germline V gene. The CDR3 nucleotides read TGTGCCAGCAGCCTCATAGGCGATTCTGATCAGCCCCAGCATTTT. As protein: CASSLIGDSDQPQHF.

This clonotype has a handful of counts. V usage is TRBV6-5 and J usage is TRBJ1-3, with D possibly TRBD1 on 5 matching bases. CDR3 length equals 15 residues. Looked up from germline, CDR1 is MNHEY and CDR2 is SVGAGI. Trimming shortened V by 7 bases and J by 4 bases, and 17 bases separated the two germline ends. The CDR3 spells CASTSQGAPGNTIYF. The CDR3 DNA is TGTGCCAGCACCAGCCAAGGGGCCCCGGGAAACACCATATATTTT.

The genes are TRBV6-5 and TRBJ1-4; no clear D gene. Trimming left V 2 bases short and J 5 bases short, with 12 bases between. This CDR3 has 15 residues. Germline V gives CDR1 MNHEY, CDR2 SVGAGI. This CDR3 is CASSYADAGNEKLFF. In DNA form, the CDR3 reads TGTGCCAGCAGTTACGCCGACGCAGGAAATGAAAAACTGTTTTTT.

This sequence joins TRBV20-1 and TRBJ2-2; TRBD2 aligns across 13 bases. The CDR3 totals 17 residues. V lost 5 bases to trimming and J lost 2 bases; unmatched junction nucleotides: 8. Germline-derived CDR1 and CDR2 are DFQATT and SNEGSKA (reference sequence). Here the CDR3 reads CSAPGTSGMYNTGELFF. The CDR3 DNA reads as TGCAGTGCTCCCGGGACTAGCGGGATGTATAACACCGGGGAGCTGTTTTTT.

V usage is TRBV5-1 and J usage is TRBJ2-7; D perhaps matches TRBD1 (6 bases). This CDR3 is built from 17 residues. CDR1 is SGHRS and CDR2 is YFSETQ in the germline V gene. Trimming shortened V by 2 bases and J by 6 bases, and 24 bases separated the two germline ends. CDR3 sequence: CASSFSVGAGAFGEQYF. As DNA, the CDR3 is TGCGCCAGCAGCTTTAGTGTGGGGGCAGGGGCCTTCGGCGAGCAGTACTTC.

The rearrangement joins TRBV6-1 to TRBJ1-1, with no clear D. The CDR3 consists of 13 residues. Germline V gene sequence: CDR1 MNHNS, CDR2 SASEGT. The germline V and J ends were trimmed by 3 bases and 11 bases, with 16 bases remaining between them. The CDR3 spells CASSESGLLRAFF. The CDR3 nucleotides read TGTGCCAGCAGTGAGTCAGGCTTGCTTCGGGCTTTCTTT.

This clonotype has just one count. This chain joins TRBV7-2 and TRBJ2-1; D not certain. Per germline, CDR1 SGHTA and CDR2 FQGNSA. The CDR3 consists of 13 residues. With 3 bases removed from V and 10 bases from J, the gap between germline ends came to 13 bases. CDR3 protein: CASSLGLPGEQFF. The CDR3 DNA reads as TGTGCCAGCAGCTTGGGCCTGCCCGGGGAGCAGTTCTTC.

This clonotype has just a few counts. In nucleotides, the CDR3 is TGTGCCAGCAGCTTAGCGGGATTCTCCTACGAGCAGTACTTC. The encoded protein is CASSLAGFSYEQYF. This chain connects TRBV7-2 to TRBJ2-7, with D uncertain. The CDR3 spans 14 residues. V was trimmed by 0 bases and J by 0 bases, leaving 6 bases between them. CDR1 is SGHTA and CDR2 is FQGNSA in the germline V gene.

J is TRBJ2-3 and V is TRBV7-9; 12 nucleotides align to TRBD1. Germline V lookup: CDR1 SEHNR, CDR2 FQNEAQ (reference sequence). This CDR3 comprises 15 residues. With V trimmed by 3 bases and J by 4 bases, 2 bases remained unmatched. The CDR3 reads CASSFGTGGADTQYF. The CDR3 nucleotides are TGTGCCAGCAGCTTTGGGACAGGGGGCGCAGATACGCAGTATTTT.

The J gene is TRBJ2-7, the V gene TRBV7-2; D is ambiguous. Germline lookup yields CDR1 SGHTA and CDR2 FQGNSA. Trimming left V 2 bases short and J 5 bases short, with 4 bases between. The CDR3 is 11 amino acids. The CDR3 here is CASSLLNEQYF. CDR3 nucleotides: TGTGCCAGCAGCTTATTGAACGAGCAGTACTTC.

The V gene is TRBV5-1, the J gene TRBJ1-6; tentatively, D is TRBD1 (5 bases). The germline V gene encodes CDR1 SGHRS and CDR2 YFSETQ. The germline V and J ends were trimmed by 4 bases and 5 bases, with 7 bases remaining between them. The CDR3 loop spans 13 amino acids. CDR3 in amino acids: CASSPGDNSPLHF. CDR3 DNA: TGCGCCAGCAGCCCGGGGGATAATTCACCCCTCCACTTT.

This chain joins TRBV4-1 and TRBJ1-4, with a weak D call TRBD1 (5 bases). V was clipped by 1 base and J by 7 bases, with 13 bases between them. Germline V CDR1 and CDR2: MGHRA, YSYEKL. This CDR3 spans 15 amino acids. CDR3: CASSQVGGMGEKLFF. The CDR3 DNA reads TGCGCCAGCAGCCAAGTTGGGGGTATGGGTGAAAAACTGTTTTTT.

The gene calls are TRBV7-9 and TRBJ2-1; no firm D call. The CDR3 spans 16 residues. Germline lookup yields CDR1 SEHNR and CDR2 FQNEAQ (reference sequence). V was cut by 1 base and J by 0 bases, with 10 bases left in between. The CDR3 region has the DNA TGTGCCAGCAGCTTAGTGGGTCTAAGCTCCTACAATGAGCAGTTCTTC. It encodes CASSLVGLSSYNEQFF.

This clonotype was counted between two and nine times. The chain couples TRBV6-1 to TRBJ2-7, with D uncertain. Germline assignment: CDR1 MNHNS and CDR2 SASEGT. The CDR3 is 13 residues long. Between the trimmed V and J ends, which lost 8 bases and 2 bases, there was a span of 13 bases. In DNA form, the CDR3 reads TGTGCCAGCCAAGCATTAGGCCCCTACGAGCAGTACTTC. Protein product: CASQALGPYEQYF.

The chain recombines TRBV27 with TRBJ2-1, with 8 bases aligning to TRBD1. From germline, CDR1 is MNHEY and CDR2 SMNVEV (reference sequence). This CDR3 has 20 amino acids. V lost 5 bases to trimming and J lost 0 bases; unmatched junction nucleotides: 18. In nucleotides, the CDR3 is TGTGCCAGCAGTCCCGGGACAGGAGGGGCCCCCTTGCCCTCCTACAATGAGCAGTTCTTC. It yields the protein CASSPGTGGAPLPSYNEQFF.

This clonotype turned up a few times. This chain links TRBV20-1 with TRBJ1-4; D possibly corresponds to TRBD1 (5 bases). The germline V and J ends were trimmed by 1 base and 3 bases, with 6 bases remaining between them. CDR1 is DFQATT, CDR2 SNEGSKA, per germline (reference sequence). This CDR3 has 13 amino acids. In nucleotides, the CDR3 is TGCAGTGCTAGAGTGGGGGCTAATGAAAAACTGTTTTTT. Protein: CSARVGANEKLFF.

This chain joins TRBV24-1 and TRBJ2-5; 8 bases match TRBD2. Germline CDR1 and CDR2: KGHDR and SFDVKD. This CDR3 is 15 amino acids long. The junction had 7 bases not matched to a gene; V was cut back by 3 bases and J by 5 bases. CDR3 sequence (DNA): TGTGCCACCAGTGATCACAGGACTAGCCGGGAGACCCAGTACTTC. Translating gives CATSDHRTSRETQYF.

This clonotype has only a few counts. The chain joins TRBV5-4 to TRBJ2-1, with no clear D. The germline V gene has CDR1 SGHNT and CDR2 YYREEE (reference sequence). V dropped 2 bases and J dropped 6 bases, with 12 bases sitting between them. The CDR3 consists of 14 residues. The CDR3 nucleotides read TGTGCCAGCAGCTTACCCGGGTCTCTCAATGAGCAGTTCTTC. Protein product: CASSLPGSLNEQFF.

The V gene is TRBV7-9, the J gene TRBJ1-1; possible D gene TRBD1, 6 bases. This CDR3 has 12 amino acids. Trimming stripped 7 bases from V and 11 bases from J, with 17 bases between. The germline gives CDR1 SEHNR, CDR2 FQNEAQ (reference sequence). CDR3 DNA: TGTGCCAGCACCCCGGGGGGGGCAGTTGCTTTCTTT. It encodes CASTPGGAVAFF.

The chain carries TRBV7-2 and TRBJ2-7; 7 nucleotides line up with TRBD1. The junction had 4 bases not matched to a gene; V was cut back by 6 bases and J by 5 bases. Germline V gives CDR1 SGHTA, CDR2 FQGNSA. The CDR3 is 12 amino acids. DNA for the CDR3: TGTGCCAGCAGTCCCGGACAGGACGAGCAGTACTTC. It is translated as CASSPGQDEQYF.

The rearrangement joins TRBV7-2 to TRBJ2-2; D gene uncertain. The CDR3 is 16 residues long. CDR1 is SGHTA, CDR2 FQGNSA, per germline. V lost 6 bases and J lost 0, with 14 bases in between. The CDR3 reads CASSQDWASNTGELFF. CDR3 nucleotides: TGTGCCAGCAGTCAAGACTGGGCCTCGAACACCGGGGAGCTGTTTTTT. Supplemented by reference TRBV7-2 and TRBJ2-2, the full variable domain reads GAGVSQSPSNKVTEKGKDVELRCDPISGHTALYWYRQSLGQGLEFLIYFQGNSAPDKSGLPSDRFSAERTGGSVSTLTIQRTQQEDSAVYLCASSQDWASNTGELFFGEGSRLTVL.

J is TRBJ1-6 and V is TRBV30; 8 nucleotides line up with TRBD1. CDR3 length equals 15 residues. J was trimmed by 4 bases and V by 1 base; bases with no gene match: 3. Germline CDR1 reads GTSNPN; CDR2 reads SVGIG (reference sequence). CDR3 nucleotides: TGTGCCTGGAGTGGAAGGACAGGGTATAATTCACCCCTCCACTTT. Protein: CAWSGRTGYNSPLHF.

This sequence joins TRBV28 and TRBJ2-7; 8 bases agree with TRBD1. This CDR3 contains 17 residues. Germline loops: CDR1 MDHEN, CDR2 SYDVKM. Trimming took 3 bases from V and 3 from J; bases not matched to a gene: 13. This CDR3 is CASSLVVGQGIDYEQYF. For the CDR3, the DNA is TGTGCCAGCAGTTTGGTAGTAGGACAGGGAATCGACTACGAGCAGTACTTC.

This chain connects TRBV27 to TRBJ2-5; D is undetermined. Germline CDR1 and CDR2: MNHEY and SMNVEV (reference sequence). This CDR3 has 14 residues. Trimming took off 8 bases at V and 0 bases at J, with 13 bases between the two ends. In nucleotides, the CDR3 is TGTGCCAGCTGCCAGACGTGGGACCAAGAGACCCAGTACTTC. This gives the protein CASCQTWDQETQYF.

This clonotype has a handful of counts. The genes are TRBV11-1 and TRBJ2-5; TRBD1 matches at 7 bases. The CDR3 is 16 amino acids. The germline V gene encodes CDR1 SGHAT and CDR2 FQDESV (reference sequence). Losses at the gene ends were 4 bases for V and 1 base for J; bases not matched to a gene: 9. This CDR3 reads CASSSQQGWRQETQYF. As DNA, the CDR3 is TGTGCCAGCAGCTCCCAACAGGGGTGGCGCCAAGAGACCCAGTACTTC.

This clonotype came up a few times. The chain joins TRBV19 to TRBJ1-6; D remains ambiguous. Looked up from germline, CDR1 is LNHDA and CDR2 is SQIVND (reference sequence). The CDR3 extends over 12 amino acids. V gave up 4 bases and J gave up 12 bases, with 10 bases separating them. CDR3 nucleotides: TGTGCCAGTAGTACAGACCCCGGACCCCTCCACTTT. As protein: CASSTDPGPLHF.

This clonotype was found a few times. The junction departs from germline at one end; a sequencing error may be responsible. The rearrangement joins TRBV7-2 to TRBJ1-2; D uncertain. The CDR3 is made up of 15 amino acids. Germline CDR1 reads SGHTA; CDR2 reads FQGNSA. For the CDR3, the DNA is TGTGCCAGCAGCCTCAGGCCGGGAGGCGACTACGGCTACACCTTC. Protein product: CASSLRPGGDYGYTF.